The 18 T cell receptor beta chains reported below all come from one sample, sequenced in a study of control samples from healthy donors and cancer patients. Produced via immunoSEQ multiplex PCR; TCRdb's table is partial and in-frame only. The table has 100,000 to 150,000 clones, over 75% seen once; the top ten hold 2.5% to 3.5%. Specimen: blood. The receptors come from a man aged 60-69 years in good health.

This chain links TRBV7-2 with TRBJ2-3, with D possibly being TRBD1 (5 bases). Trimming stripped 5 bases from V and 6 bases from J, with 15 bases between. In germline, CDR1 is SGHTA, CDR2 FQGNSA. This CDR3 comprises 14 residues. CDR3 region: CASSLGAGMDTQYF. The CDR3 DNA is TGTGCCAGCAGCCTTGGGGCAGGGATGGATACGCAGTATTTT.

V usage is TRBV10-3 and J usage is TRBJ1-5, with 7 bases that match TRBD1. Germline V CDR1 and CDR2: ENHRY, SYGVKD. This CDR3 has 15 residues. Losses at the gene ends were 2 bases for V and 4 bases for J; bases not matched to a gene: 5. CDR3 bases: TGTGCCATCAGTGAGATGGGGACAGCTAATCAGCCCCAGCATTTT. Amino acids: CAISEMGTANQPQHF.

This clone turned up a few times. The chain's CDR3 is CASPRDRVLGSTEAFF. The DNA for the CDR3 is TGTGCCAGCCCCCGGGACAGGGTCCTAGGGAGCACTGAAGCTTTCTTT. This chain connects TRBV19 to TRBJ1-1; 9 bases match TRBD1. Unmatched junction bases numbered 15, after V lost 9 bases and J lost 4 bases. Germline-derived CDR1 and CDR2 are LNHDA and SQIVND (reference sequence). This CDR3 has 16 amino acids.

This chain joins TRBV30 and TRBJ1-6, with 9 positions matching TRBD1. This CDR3 is 15 amino acids long. Per the germline V gene, CDR1 is GTSNPN and CDR2 is SVGIG (reference sequence). V lost 2 bases to trimming and J lost 10 bases; unmatched junction nucleotides: 9. The CDR3 coding sequence is TGTGCCTGGAGTACCGCCGGTACAGGGGGCTCACCCCTCCACTTT. Residues: CAWSTAGTGGSPLHF.

V and J are TRBV5-1 and TRBJ2-1; D remains ambiguous. Germline values: CDR1 SGHRS, CDR2 YFSETQ. There are 13 residues in the CDR3. With 0 bases removed from V and 6 bases from J, the gap between germline ends came to 7 bases. The CDR3 DNA follows: TGCGCCAGCAGCTTGGCAACTTCCAATGAGCAGTTCTTC. Its protein is CASSLATSNEQFF.

The J gene is TRBJ2-7, the V gene TRBV3-1 (or the pseudogene TRBV3-2); D remains ambiguous. V was shortened by 3 bases and J by 2 bases, with 14 bases between the two germline ends. The length of the CDR3 is 15 residues. The germline gives CDR1 LGHDT, CDR2 YNNKEL (reference sequence). The CDR3, as DNA: TGTGCCAGCAGCCAGATTTCGGACGGCCCCTACGAGCAGTACTTC. The encoded protein is CASSQISDGPYEQYF.

The V call is TRBV18, the J call TRBJ1-1; TRBD1 agrees at 7 bases. V lost 2 bases, J lost 1 base, and 10 bases stayed unmatched. The CDR3 has 17 residues. Germline CDR1 reads KGHSH; CDR2 reads LQKENI. The CDR3 protein is CASSPWRQGFGNTEAFF. CDR3 sequence (DNA): TGTGCCAGCTCACCATGGAGACAGGGATTTGGGAACACTGAAGCTTTCTTT.

There are many counts of this clone. The chain carries TRBV28 and TRBJ1-5, with 12 bases that match TRBD1. CDR1 MDHEN and CDR2 SYDVKM come from the germline V gene. The CDR3 covers 12 residues. V lost 10 bases and J lost 14; bases outside the gene matches: 9. CDR3 coding DNA: TGTGCCACTGGGACAGGGGGCGTAGGGAAGCATTTT. Protein product: CATGTGGVGKHF.

This sequence joins TRBV6-4 and TRBJ1-4, with 7 bases aligning to TRBD1. The junction had 7 bases not matched to a gene; V was cut back by 2 bases and J by 4 bases. Germline CDR1 reads MRHNA; CDR2 reads SNTAGT. The CDR3 has 16 amino acids. The DNA of the CDR3 is TGTGCCAGCAGTGACGGGACAGATCTCCATAATGAAAAACTGTTTTTT. Its translation: CASSDGTDLHNEKLFF.

The gene calls are TRBV6-5 and TRBJ1-1; D might be TRBD1 (6 bases). In germline, CDR1 is MNHEY, CDR2 SVGAGI. V lost 5 bases and J lost 6, with 19 bases in between. The CDR3 is made up of 15 amino acids. The CDR3 protein is CASSPRRGGGAEAFF. For the CDR3, the DNA is TGTGCCAGCAGTCCTCGCAGGGGCGGAGGAGCTGAAGCTTTCTTT.

This chain uses TRBV6-6 with TRBJ1-5; possible D gene TRBD1, 6 bases. Germline-derived CDR1 and CDR2 are MNHNY and SVGAGI (reference sequence). This CDR3 region has 12 residues. Trimming took 8 bases from V and 6 from J, leaving 11 bases between them. The CDR3 is CASRGAGQPQHF. The CDR3 DNA reads as TGTGCCAGCCGGGGGGCCGGTCAGCCCCAGCATTTT.

The rearrangement links TRBV4-1 to TRBJ1-6; D is possibly TRBD1 (6 bases). CDR1 and CDR2 (germline): MGHRA, YSYEKL. Trimming took off 4 bases at V and 5 bases at J, with 15 bases between the two ends. This CDR3 has 16 amino acids. The CDR3 DNA sequence: TGCGCCAGCAGCCGAGATTGGGGGGCGGATAATTCACCCCTCCACTTT. It specifies CASSRDWGADNSPLHF.

The chain recombines TRBV7-9 with TRBJ2-1, with TRBD1 as a possible D gene (6 bases). V was clipped by 6 bases and J by 3 bases, with 12 bases between them. The CDR3 contains 14 residues. Per germline, CDR1 SEHNR and CDR2 FQNEAQ (reference sequence). The CDR3 nucleotides read TGTGCCAGCAGTTTGGGGGCCAGCTACAATGAGCAGTTCTTC. It codes for CASSLGASYNEQFF. The full variable domain, rest sourced from reference TRBV7-9 and TRBJ2-1, is DTGVSQNPRHKITKRGQNVTFRCDPISEHNRLYWYRQTLGQGPEFLTYFQNEAQLEKSRLLSDRFSAERPKGSFSTLEIQRTEQGDSAMYLCASSLGASYNEQFFGPGTRLTVL.

This chain connects TRBV7-9 to TRBJ1-3, with a tentative D call TRBD1 (6 bases). The CDR3 runs 16 residues. Trimming stripped 5 bases from V and 2 bases from J, with 16 bases between. The germline V gene encodes CDR1 SEHNR and CDR2 FQNEAQ (reference sequence). CDR3 DNA: TGTGCCAGCAGCAGCCGGGACAAAGAACCTGGAAACACCATATATTTT. Translated, it gives CASSSRDKEPGNTIYF.

This clone occurred once. The rearrangement joins TRBV10-3 to TRBJ2-7; D is unresolved. Per the germline V gene, CDR1 is ENHRY and CDR2 is SYGVKD. The V and J ends lost 4 bases and 3 bases respectively, with 10 bases between them. CDR3 size: 13 residues. In DNA, the CDR3 is TGTGCCATCAGTGGTCCGGAAGACTACGAGCAGTACTTC. The encoded protein is CAISGPEDYEQYF.

The chain links TRBV11-2 to TRBJ1-3; 8 positions match TRBD1. V was pared by 8 bases and J by 0 bases, with 6 bases of the junction left unmatched. The germline CDR1 and CDR2 sequences are SGHAT and FQNNGV. The CDR3 loop spans 15 amino acids. The DNA of the CDR3 is TGTGCCAGCGGTGGACAGGGCTACTCTGGAAACACCATATATTTT. Its protein product is CASGGQGYSGNTIYF.

The chain recombines TRBV6-5 with TRBJ1-1; D possibly corresponds to TRBD1 (5 bases). V was pared by 3 bases and J by 3 bases, with 14 bases between. The CDR3 extends over 15 amino acids. Germline CDR1 is MNHEY and CDR2 is SVGAGI. The CDR3 bases are TGTGCCAGCAGTTATGGAGGGGTATCGGACACTGAAGCTTTCTTT. This sequence encodes CASSYGGVSDTEAFF.

The V gene is TRBV28, the J gene TRBJ1-2, with D hard to call. The germline V gene encodes CDR1 MDHEN and CDR2 SYDVKM. There are 13 residues in the CDR3. Trimming took off 8 bases at V and 8 bases at J, with 18 bases between the two ends. CDR3 nucleotides: TGTGCCAGCCGCACGGTGGGGAGGGTCGGCTACACCTTC. It yields the protein CASRTVGRVGYTF.